The rows below give T cell receptor beta chains drawn from one sample of a study of cytomegalovirus exposure and HLA in healthy donors. Profiling relied on immunoSEQ multiplex PCR, and the TCRdb table lists in-frame clones only, not all of them. The top ten clones hold 2% to 3% of a sample with some 90,000 clones, around 70% of them seen once. The sequenced sample was PBMCs. Receptors were obtained from a man aged 50-60 years in good health and CMV-seronegative. Both conserved end residues are part of each CDR3. Fields, in order: J gene, clone size, V gene, D gene, CDR3 DNA, CDR3 protein. D genes are given only for firm matches. Clone size is given for some rows only: seen once, a few or many times, or a class if the clone is expanded.

J gene: TRBJ2-3
clone size: -
V gene: TRBV30
D gene: TRBD2
CDR3 DNA: TGTGCCTGGGTTTCAGGCGGGAGGGCCACAGATACGCAGTATTTT
CDR3 protein: CAWVSGGRATDTQYF

J gene: TRBJ2-1
clone size: -
V gene: TRBV4-3
D gene: TRBD2
CDR3 DNA: TGCGCCAGCAGCCAAGTGGAAGCGGGGGAGGTTGAGCAGTTCTTC
CDR3 protein: CASSQVEAGEVEQFF

J gene: TRBJ1-1
clone size: few
V gene: TRBV2
D gene: -
CDR3 DNA: TGTGCCAGCAGTGAAGGGTCACAGGGACGAGCTTTCTTT
CDR3 protein: CASSEGSQGRAFF

J gene: TRBJ1-1
clone size: -
V gene: TRBV7-9
D gene: -
CDR3 DNA: TGTGCCAGCAGCTTACTTCAAGGGGGCACTGAAGCTTTCTTT
CDR3 protein: CASSLLQGGTEAFF

J gene: TRBJ2-5
clone size: few
V gene: TRBV18
D gene: -
CDR3 DNA: TGTGCCAGCTCACCACCGGGCTTGGCGGAGACCCAGTACTTC
CDR3 protein: CASSPPGLAETQYF

J gene: TRBJ2-5
clone size: -
V gene: TRBV15
D gene: -
CDR3 DNA: TGTGCCACCAGCAGAGAAGCCCCTGCCAGGGATAGGGGAGAGACCCAGTACTTC
CDR3 protein: CATSREAPARDRGETQYF

J gene: TRBJ1-5
clone size: few
V gene: TRBV6-6
D gene: TRBD1
CDR3 DNA: TGTGCCAGCAGTTACCAACAGGGGGCAGGGCAGCCCCAGCATTTT
CDR3 protein: CASSYQQGAGQPQHF

J gene: TRBJ2-1
clone size: -
V gene: TRBV7-8
D gene: TRBD2
CDR3 DNA: TGTGCCAGCAGGTTTAGCGGGGTCTTCGGCAATGAGCAGTTCTTC
CDR3 protein: CASRFSGVFGNEQFF

J gene: TRBJ2-5
clone size: -
V gene: TRBV7-9
D gene: -
CDR3 DNA: TGTGCCAGCAGCAGAGCTATGGGAGAAGAGACCCAGTACTTC
CDR3 protein: CASSRAMGEETQYF

J gene: TRBJ1-4
clone size: -
V gene: TRBV4-3
D gene: TRBD1
CDR3 DNA: TGCGCCAGCAGCCAAGATGAAGACAGGGGAAATGAAAAACTGTTTTTT
CDR3 protein: CASSQDEDRGNEKLFF

J gene: TRBJ1-1
clone size: -
V gene: TRBV5-1
D gene: -
CDR3 DNA: TGCGCCAGCAGCTTGTCTTCCAGGGGACGTACTGAAGCTTTCTTT
CDR3 protein: CASSLSSRGRTEAFF

J gene: TRBJ2-2
clone size: -
V gene: TRBV25-1
D gene: -
CDR3 DNA: TGTGCCAGCAGTCAACCTGCGTGGAGGGAGGAGCTGTTTTTT
CDR3 protein: CASSQPAWREELFF

J gene: TRBJ1-2
clone size: -
V gene: TRBV6-5
D gene: -
CDR3 DNA: TGTGCCAGCAGTCCTGTGGGGGGACTCGACACCTTC
CDR3 protein: CASSPVGGLDTF

J gene: TRBJ1-4
clone size: once
V gene: TRBV7-2
D gene: -
CDR3 DNA: TGTGCCAGCAGCCGCCGGGACACTGAAAAACTGTTTTTT
CDR3 protein: CASSRRDTEKLFF

J gene: TRBJ1-1
clone size: once
V gene: TRBV5-1
D gene: -
CDR3 DNA: TGCGCCAGCAGCCCGTTAGACAGGATTCCCACTGAAGCTTTCTTT
CDR3 protein: CASSPLDRIPTEAFF

J gene: TRBJ1-1
clone size: -
V gene: TRBV14
D gene: -
CDR3 DNA: TGTGCCAGCAGCCTACAGGGGAACACTGAAGCTTTCTTT
CDR3 protein: CASSLQGNTEAFF

J gene: TRBJ1-5
clone size: -
V gene: TRBV4-1
D gene: -
CDR3 DNA: TGCGCCAGCAGCCAAGGGCCAGGCCAGCCCCAGCATTTT
CDR3 protein: CASSQGPGQPQHF

J gene: TRBJ1-1
clone size: -
V gene: TRBV9
D gene: -
CDR3 DNA: TGTGCCAGCAGCATTCACACGAACACTGAAGCTTTCTTT
CDR3 protein: CASSIHTNTEAFF

J gene: TRBJ2-7
clone size: -
V gene: TRBV10-3
D gene: TRBD1
CDR3 DNA: TGTGCCATCAGTAGCTCCATGCCGGGACAGAGCTCCTACGAGCAGTACTTC
CDR3 protein: CAISSSMPGQSSYEQYF

J gene: TRBJ2-7
clone size: -
V gene: TRBV10-3
D gene: -
CDR3 DNA: TGTGCCACCGCACGTAGCGATATCGGCTACGAGCAGTACTTC
CDR3 protein: CATARSDIGYEQYF